These T cell receptor beta chains were read from a single sample in a study of blood T cells in healthy people across ages. MiXCR, run by TCRdb on the 5' RACE reads, gives a single entry per CDR3 protein. The table has about 700,000 distinct CDR3 sequences, roughly 32% seen once. The material sequenced was blood. These receptors all stem from a woman of 80 years or more in good health. Each CDR3 is given with its conserved first and last residue. D genes are given only for firm matches. Where a row states a size, it is once, few, many or the class of an expanded clone; other rows omit it.

once	TRBJ2-1	-	TRBV6-1	CASSQDYRDEQFF	TGTGCCAGCAGTCAAGACTACAGGGATGAGCAGTTCTTC
many	TRBJ2-3	-	TRBV5-1	CASTGRGDTQYF	TGCGCCAGCACTGGGAGGGGGGATACGCAGTATTTT
-	TRBJ2-7	TRBD2	TRBV20-1	CSASGLGGASGIDEQYF	TGCAGTGCTAGCGGACTGGGAGGGGCTAGCGGGATCGACGAGCAGTACTTC
-	TRBJ1-2	TRBD1	TRBV19	CASYWTGGHGYTF	TGTGCCAGTTATTGGACAGGGGGCCATGGCTACACCTTC
few	TRBJ2-2	TRBD2	TRBV28	CASSSAGGPSGELFF	TGTGCCAGCAGTTCCGCGGGGGGGCCTTCCGGGGAGCTGTTTTTT
many	TRBJ2-1	-	TRBV5-6	CASSLPSSRQFF	TGTGCCAGCAGCCTACCTAGCTCACGGCAGTTCTTC
-	TRBJ1-2	-	TRBV7-2	CASRLSGDYGYTF	TGTGCCAGCAGACTCTCAGGGGACTATGGCTACACCTTC
many	TRBJ2-7	-	TRBV27	CASSSGGGEQYF	TGTGCCAGCAGTTCTGGTGGTGGCGAGCAGTACTTC
few	TRBJ1-1	-	TRBV5-1	CASSPTPTKNTEAFF	TGCGCCAGCAGCCCTACACCGACCAAGAACACTGAAGCTTTCTTT
many	TRBJ2-5	-	TRBV7-3	CASSSDPGASETQYF	TGTGCCAGCAGCTCCGACCCAGGGGCGAGTGAGACCCAGTACTTC
-	TRBJ1-2	-	TRBV2	CASSQAGQGTTSYTF	TGTGCCAGCAGCCAAGCGGGCCAGGGGACTACGAGCTACACCTTC
-	TRBJ2-5	-	TRBV25-1	CASSLPGNQETQYF	TGTGCCAGCAGTCTTCCCGGTAATCAAGAGACCCAGTACTTC
once	TRBJ2-5	-	TRBV12-3/TRBV12-4	CASRNTLGGGETQYF	TGTGCCAGCAGGAACACGTTGGGGGGAGGAGAGACCCAGTACTTC
few	TRBJ1-6	TRBD1	TRBV20-1	CSARQTTGWDSPLHF	TGCAGTGCTAGACAAACGACAGGGTGGGATTCACCCCTCCACTTT
-	TRBJ1-2	-	TRBV5-1	CASSLVFRGSDGYAF	TGCGCCAGCAGCTTGGTCTTCCGGGGATCAGATGGCTACGCCTTC
few	TRBJ1-1	-	TRBV9	CASSVSPMDTEAFF	TGTGCCAGCAGCGTATCCCCTATGGACACTGAAGCTTTCTTT
-	TRBJ2-6	-	TRBV4-3	CASSPSGGWNVLTF	TGCGCCAGCAGCCCGTCGGGGGGCTGGAACGTCCTGACTTTC
few	TRBJ1-6	-	TRBV7-2	CASSATVYNSPLHF	TGTGCCAGCAGCGCGACAGTCTATAATTCACCCCTCCACTTT
-	TRBJ1-2	-	TRBV19	CASSITGWGYTF	TGTGCCAGTAGTATTACAGGCTGGGGCTACACCTTC
-	TRBJ1-2	-	TRBV19	CATPGASYGYTF	TGTGCCACCCCCGGGGCTAGCTATGGCTACACCTTC
many	TRBJ2-7	-	TRBV7-2	CASSQGGANSYEQYF	TGTGCCAGCAGCCAGGGGGGGGCCAACTCCTACGAGCAGTACTTC
many	TRBJ2-3	-	TRBV9	CASSVTMEIRFNTQYF	TGTGCCAGCAGCGTAACCATGGAAATCAGGTTTAATACGCAGTATTTT
few	TRBJ1-1	-	TRBV27	CASSLSVVGNLGEAFF	TGTGCCAGCAGTTTATCGGTGGTGGGGAACTTAGGTGAAGCTTTCTTT
-	TRBJ2-1	TRBD2	TRBV12-3/TRBV12-4	CASSPAGGQDNEQFF	TGTGCCAGCAGCCCAGCGGGGGGGCAAGACAATGAGCAGTTCTTC
-	TRBJ2-1	TRBD2	TRBV18	CASSPDSSGNEQFF	TGTGCCAGCTCACCTGACTCTAGCGGGAATGAGCAGTTCTTC
many	TRBJ2-1	-	TRBV7-2	CASSFLQSSYNEQFF	TGTGCCAGCAGCTTCTTACAGAGCTCCTACAATGAGCAGTTCTTC
-	TRBJ2-1	-	TRBV20-1	CSARRGRGRSNEQFF	TGCAGTGCTAGGAGGGGGCGGGGGAGGTCCAATGAGCAGTTCTTC
-	TRBJ2-7	TRBD1	TRBV20-1	CSAVDLGTGAYEQYF	TGCAGTGCTGTCGACCTAGGGACAGGGGCCTACGAGCAGTACTTC
few	TRBJ2-2	-	TRBV6-1	CASWEGELFF	TGTGCCAGCTGGGAGGGGGAGCTGTTTTTT
many	TRBJ2-5	-	TRBV7-9	CASSDYREVETQYF	TGTGCCAGCAGCGACTACAGGGAGGTGGAGACCCAGTACTTC
many	TRBJ1-1	-	TRBV6-1	CASRGGSTEAFF	TGTGCCAGCAGGGGGGGATCCACTGAAGCTTTCTTT
many	TRBJ2-3	TRBD2	TRBV7-9	CASSLLAGSSDTQYF	TGTGCCAGCAGCCTCCTAGCGGGGAGTTCAGATACGCAGTATTTT
-	TRBJ2-1	TRBD2	TRBV7-9	CASSQVSGRGGEQFF	TGTGCCAGCAGCCAAGTTAGCGGGAGGGGTGGTGAGCAGTTCTTC
few	TRBJ2-1	TRBD2	TRBV2	CASSPPTSGGVWSYNEQFF	TGTGCCAGCAGCCCACCGACTAGCGGGGGGGTTTGGTCCTACAATGAGCAGTTCTTC
-	TRBJ1-5	-	TRBV27	CASSSGLNQPQHF	TGTGCCAGCAGTTCAGGTTTGAATCAGCCCCAGCATTTT
many	TRBJ2-7	-	TRBV5-1	CASSLPNYEQYF	TGCGCCAGCAGCTTGCCGAACTACGAGCAGTACTTC
-	TRBJ2-1	-	TRBV12-3/TRBV12-4	CASSLGMDGEQFF	TGTGCCAGCAGTTTAGGGATGGACGGTGAGCAGTTCTTC
once	TRBJ2-3	-	TRBV25-1	CASSEYRRGVGGTQYF	TGTGCCAGCAGTGAATATCGGAGGGGGGTCGGAGGTACGCAGTATTTT
many	TRBJ2-1	-	TRBV10-3	CAVSGTPYNEQFF	TGTGCCGTCTCCGGGACCCCCTACAATGAGCAGTTCTTC
few	TRBJ2-2	-	TRBV6-2/TRBV6-3	CASRATNTGELFF	TGTGCCAGCAGAGCGACGAACACCGGGGAGCTGTTTTTT
-	TRBJ1-2	TRBD1	TRBV20-1	CSASGDSLYYGYTF	TGCAGTGCTAGCGGGGACAGCCTTTACTATGGCTACACCTTC
many	TRBJ2-1	TRBD1	TRBV20-1	CSARAGTGGKEQFF	TGCAGTGCTAGAGCCGGGACAGGGGGTAAAGAGCAGTTCTTC
-	TRBJ2-5	-	TRBV6-1	CASSETWGYQETQYF	TGTGCCAGCAGTGAGACCTGGGGATACCAAGAGACCCAGTACTTC
once	TRBJ2-1	-	TRBV7-9	CASSPTGPYNEQFF	TGTGCCAGCAGCCCAACAGGGCCCTACAATGAGCAGTTCTTC
-	TRBJ2-1	TRBD2	TRBV28	CASSLSAGGRNEQFF	TGTGCCAGCAGTTTATCGGCGGGGGGAAGGAATGAGCAGTTCTTC
many	TRBJ2-3	TRBD2	TRBV20-1	CSANPASGTSTDTQYF	TGCAGTGCTAACCCTGCTAGCGGGACTAGCACAGATACGCAGTATTTT
-	TRBJ1-6	-	TRBV6-2/TRBV6-3	CASSPDGGTGSPLHF	TGTGCCAGCAGTCCAGACGGGGGGACCGGTTCACCCCTCCACTTT
many	TRBJ2-5	TRBD1	TRBV5-8	CASSPGQAQGQETQYF	TGTGCCAGCAGCCCCGGACAGGCCCAGGGCCAAGAGACCCAGTACTTC
many	TRBJ1-2	-	TRBV5-6	CASSLTGLQGYTF	TGTGCCAGCAGCTTGACAGGGCTACAAGGCTACACCTTC
many	TRBJ2-1	TRBD1	TRBV20-1	CSAKVPGQFNEQFF	TGCAGTGCTAAAGTCCCGGGACAGTTTAATGAGCAGTTCTTC
-	TRBJ1-2	TRBD1	TRBV7-2	CVSSLDGQGAYGYTF	TGTGTCAGCAGCTTAGACGGACAGGGGGCGTATGGCTACACCTTC